This note documents a single TCR beta chain sequence. CDR1 SGDLS and CDR2 YYNGEE come from the germline V gene. The CDR3 is made up of 17 amino acids. Losses at the gene ends were 4 bases for V and 4 bases for J; bases not matched to a gene: 13. The source of the sample is a study of blood T cell repertoires in COVID-19. Looking at the study overall: The analysed material was cDNA or gDNA that came from T cells, B-cell-depleted T cells, or PBMCs.

Some clones are missing from TCRdb's copy, which holds only in-frame ones; the method was immunoSEQ multiplex PCR. The repertoire holds just over 250,000 clones, with 88% as singletons. This chain links TRBV9 with TRBJ2-1, with 8 bases aligning to TRBD2. Material for sequencing was peripheral blood. The sequence was obtained from a man in his fifties or sixties who had recovered from COVID-19. The chain's CDR3 is CASSTHPGGPPYNEQFF. The CDR3 DNA sequence: TGTGCCAGCAGCACTCACCCGGGGGGGCCTCCTTACAATGAGCAGTTCTTC.